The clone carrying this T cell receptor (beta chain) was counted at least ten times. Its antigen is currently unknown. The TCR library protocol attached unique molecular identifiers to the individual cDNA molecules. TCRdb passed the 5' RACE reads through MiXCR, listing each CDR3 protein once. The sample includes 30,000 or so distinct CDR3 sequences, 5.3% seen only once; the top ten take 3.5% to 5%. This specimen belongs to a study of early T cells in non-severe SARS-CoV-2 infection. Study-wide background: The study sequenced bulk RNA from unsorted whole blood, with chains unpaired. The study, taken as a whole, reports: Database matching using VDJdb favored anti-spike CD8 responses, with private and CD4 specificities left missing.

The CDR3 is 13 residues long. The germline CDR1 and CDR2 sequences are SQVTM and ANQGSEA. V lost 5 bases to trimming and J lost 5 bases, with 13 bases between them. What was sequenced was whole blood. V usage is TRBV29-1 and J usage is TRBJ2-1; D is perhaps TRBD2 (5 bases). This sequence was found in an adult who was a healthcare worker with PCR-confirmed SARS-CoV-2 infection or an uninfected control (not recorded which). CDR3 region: CSVRRPGNNEQFF. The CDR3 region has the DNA TGCAGCGTTCGAAGGCCGGGGAACAATGAGCAGTTCTTC.